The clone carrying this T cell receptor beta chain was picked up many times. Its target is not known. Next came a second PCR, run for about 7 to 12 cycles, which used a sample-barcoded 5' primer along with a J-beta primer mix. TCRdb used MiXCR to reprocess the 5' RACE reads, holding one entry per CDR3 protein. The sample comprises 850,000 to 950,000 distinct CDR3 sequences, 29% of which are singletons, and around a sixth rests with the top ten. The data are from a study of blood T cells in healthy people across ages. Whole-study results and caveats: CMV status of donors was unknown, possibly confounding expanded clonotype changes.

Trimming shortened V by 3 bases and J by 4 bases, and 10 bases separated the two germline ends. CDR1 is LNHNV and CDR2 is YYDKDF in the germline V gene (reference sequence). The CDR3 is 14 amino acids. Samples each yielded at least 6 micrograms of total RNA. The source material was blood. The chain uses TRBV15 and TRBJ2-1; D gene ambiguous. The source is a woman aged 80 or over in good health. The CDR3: CATSSATEYNEQFF. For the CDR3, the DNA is TGTGCCACCAGCAGTGCCACAGAGTACAATGAGCAGTTCTTC.